This T cell receptor (beta chain) was retrieved from a study of blood T cell repertoires in COVID-19 (dated by TCRdb to about 2020). Regarding the complete study: Samples covering the acute and convalescent phases of COVID-19 were provided by collaborators in the United States, Italy and Spain. Samples were obtained from the ongoing ImmuneRACE study (first 160 participants) and from approximately 1,200 subjects provided by 6 global collaborators. Subjects who had been exposed to COVID-19, were actively infected with it, or had recovered from it provided the deeply sampled blood TCRbeta repertoires that made up the dataset. The repertoires were released in a freely available public database meant as a resource for research on the immune response to SARS-CoV-2. Where available, HLA class I and class II types were obtained from metadata supplied by the sample provider rather than from assay-based typing. Sample metadata almost always included a de-identified subject ID, COVID-19 status, age in years and sex. The material from the prospective study consisted of cDNA or gDNA derived from T cells, B-cell-depleted T cells, or PBMCs. What the study reported, not specific to this receptor: The quantity of clinical and demographic metadata differed by source and by participant and was supplied without curation.

TCRbeta CDR3 regions were amplified from genomic DNA by means of the immunoSEQ Assay, a bias-controlled multiplex PCR. Per the original workflow: The number of nucleated cells in each sample was estimated from the amplification of reference gene primers within the assay. Sequence reads were collapsed and filtered to measure the absolute abundance of every unique TCRbeta CDR3 rearrangement. For each sample, productive Simpson clonality was calculated as the square root of Simpson's diversity index over productive rearrangements. TCRdb provides this immuneACCESS table in a form limited to in-frame rearrangements. Some clones are lacking; in checked studies, under half of them reflect an unresolved V gene, and why the rest are absent is not known. That table gives V, J and clone size, and the DNA gave D and trimming. The sample includes 470,000 or so clones, with roughly 85% observed a single time. Of the sample, approximately 2.9% falls within the top ten clones.

Worth noting for this clone: Its target antigen remains unknown. No base qualities exist here, and no much larger clone lies one base off it. The same CDR3 arises from other DNA sequences in this sample as well.

Collaborating institutions collected whole blood in K2EDTA tubes following their own protocols. Collaborator samples were shipped for TCRbeta analysis as frozen whole blood, isolated PBMCs, or DNA extracted from either sample type. According to the germline V gene (reference sequence), CDR1 reads LNHDA and CDR2 reads SQIVND. From V the trimming removes 5 bases and from J it removes 4 bases, while the gene matches leave 4 bases of the junction unaccounted for. Inclusive of the bounding cysteine and phenylalanine, the CDR3 is 15 residues long. Only the CDR3 part of the read is kept: 45 bases, read in frame from the first base.

The source is a human donor in a cohort sampled during active COVID-19. The sequence links TRBV19 to TRBJ2-3, and TRBD1 matches 12 of the central bases. What was sequenced was peripheral blood. The CDR3 protein sequence reads: CASSAGTGGADTQYF. The DNA sequence follows: TGTGCCAGTAGTGCCGGGACAGGGGGCGCAGATACGCAGTATTTT.